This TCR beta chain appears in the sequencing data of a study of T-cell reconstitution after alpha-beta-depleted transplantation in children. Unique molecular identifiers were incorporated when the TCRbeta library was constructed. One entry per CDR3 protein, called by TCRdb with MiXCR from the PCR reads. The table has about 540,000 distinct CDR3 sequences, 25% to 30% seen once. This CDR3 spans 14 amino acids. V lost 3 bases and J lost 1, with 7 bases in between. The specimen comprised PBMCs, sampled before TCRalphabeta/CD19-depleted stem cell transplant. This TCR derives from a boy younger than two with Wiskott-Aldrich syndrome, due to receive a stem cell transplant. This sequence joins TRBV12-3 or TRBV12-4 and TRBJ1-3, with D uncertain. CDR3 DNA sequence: TGTGCCAGCAGTTTCGAGTCGTCTGGAAACACCATATATTTT. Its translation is CASSFESSGNTIYF.